The clone carrying this T cell receptor beta chain turned up a few times. Its antigen remains unknown. ViraFEST expansion of antigen-specific CD4+ T cells with viral peptide pools preceded sequencing. Isolation of CD4+ T cells took place after about ten days of culture. This person caught SARS-CoV-2 sometime from March to December 2020, and PCR testing confirmed the infection. Two doses of BNT162b2 or mRNA-1273 vaccine were administered to participants. The data originate from a study of vaccination effects on CD4 cells after COVID-19. CDR1 is SNHLY and CDR2 is FYNNEI in the germline V gene. The CDR3 has 13 residues. The V gene lost 8 bases and the J gene lost 2 bases, with 10 bases spanning the gap. Produced via immunoSEQ multiplex PCR; TCRdb's table is partial and in-frame only. The sample includes roughly 16,000 clones, over 60% of them seen just once.

The receptor was isolated from a human donor who had a prior SARS-CoV-2 infection. This sequence joins TRBV2 and TRBJ2-1; D uncertain. The specimen comprised CD4+ T cells from PBMCs cultured with SARS-CoV-2 spike peptides, sampled after COVID-19 vaccination. The CDR3 region is CASCAKTYNEQFF. For the CDR3, the DNA is TGTGCCAGCTGTGCAAAAACCTACAATGAGCAGTTCTTC.